This entry lists 30 T cell receptor beta chains sequenced from one sample in a study of cytomegalovirus exposure and HLA in healthy donors. Amplification used 60 Vbeta primers and 13 Jbeta primers. Libraries were prepared by immunoSEQ multiplex PCR; TCRdb keeps only in-frame clonotypes and omits some of them. The data show roughly 20,000 clones, around 77% seen once. The sample was PBMCs. The receptors here all came from a man aged 55 to 70 in good health and CMV-seronegative.

This rearrangement joins TRBV19 to TRBJ2-2; 9 positions agree with TRBD2. CDR3 length: 16 amino acids. CDR1 and CDR2 (germline): LNHDA, SQIVND (reference sequence). V lost 5 bases, J lost 1 base, and 5 bases stayed unmatched. The chain's CDR3 is CASSYAGGENTGELFF. In DNA, the CDR3 is TGTGCCAGTAGTTACGCGGGAGGGGAGAACACCGGGGAGCTGTTTTTT.

This chain uses TRBV4-1 with TRBJ1-2; 7 bases agree with TRBD1. Germline V gene data show CDR1 as MGHRA and CDR2 as YSYEKL. The CDR3 is 14 amino acids. J lost 2 bases, V lost 6 bases, and 6 bases had no gene match. CDR3 region: CASRPGQANYGYTF. CDR3 DNA: TGCGCCAGCAGGCCAGGACAGGCGAACTATGGCTACACCTTC.

The chain has TRBV6-1 and TRBJ1-5; D gene unclear. The germline V gene has CDR1 MNHNS and CDR2 SASEGT. CDR3 size: 13 residues. V was pared by 8 bases and J by 4 bases, with 12 bases between. This CDR3 reads CASRDWVNQPQHF. Written as DNA, the CDR3 is TGTGCCAGCCGGGATTGGGTGAATCAGCCCCAGCATTTT.

This clone was found a few times. The chain combines TRBV19 with TRBJ2-7; the D gene is possibly TRBD2 (5 bases). V was pared by 3 bases and J by 3 bases, with 9 bases between. Germline V gene sequence: CDR1 LNHDA, CDR2 SQIVND (reference sequence). The CDR3 covers 13 residues. The CDR3 region has the DNA TGTGCCAGTAGTATCACAGACTACTACGAGCAGTACTTC. It encodes CASSITDYYEQYF.

The V call is TRBV25-1, the J call TRBJ2-3; TRBD1 is a possible D gene (6 bases). The CDR3 covers 14 residues. The V end lost 5 bases, the J end lost 4 bases, and 13 bases lay between the germline ends. Germline assignment: CDR1 MGHDK and CDR2 SYGVNS. Here the CDR3 reads CASSTGIFPDTQYF. The CDR3 DNA is TGTGCCAGCAGTACAGGGATCTTTCCAGATACGCAGTATTTT.

This clone appeared a few times. The rearrangement uses TRBV4-1 and TRBJ2-7; no clear D gene. There are 14 residues in the CDR3. Germline V gives CDR1 MGHRA, CDR2 YSYEKL. Trimming took 1 base from V and 6 from J, leaving 13 bases between them. CDR3 protein: CASSQVRLVGEQYF. CDR3 DNA: TGCGCCAGCAGCCAAGTTCGTCTAGTCGGCGAGCAGTACTTC.

The chain carries TRBV11-1 and TRBJ1-1; the D gene is possibly TRBD1 (6 bases). The CDR3 is made up of 15 amino acids. The V end was cut by 5 bases, the J end by 0 bases, with 13 bases between. Looked up from germline, CDR1 is SGHAT and CDR2 is FQDESV (reference sequence). The DNA for the CDR3 is TGTGCCAGCAGCAGATGGACAGAGATGAACACTGAAGCTTTCTTT. Translating gives CASSRWTEMNTEAFF.

Only a few counts were recorded for this clone. The V gene is TRBV4-1, the J gene TRBJ2-7, with TRBD1 matching 9 bases. This CDR3 contains 19 residues. Germline-derived CDR1 and CDR2 are MGHRA and YSYEKL. J lost 4 bases, V lost 3 bases, and 19 bases had no gene match. The DNA of the CDR3 is TGCGCCAGCAGCCAGGCCTACAGGGGGCGCGAGGGGGGATCATACGAGCAGTACTTC. Its protein is CASSQAYRGREGGSYEQYF.

V and J are TRBV19 and TRBJ1-5, with D perhaps matching TRBD1 (6 bases). Germline lookup yields CDR1 LNHDA and CDR2 SQIVND (reference sequence). The CDR3 sequence is 16 residues long. Trimming pared 4 bases from V and 3 bases from J, leaving 16 bases between. The CDR3 DNA reads TGTGCCAGTAGTAGGGGAACGGACAGTAACAATCAGCCCCAGCATTTT. It translates to CASSRGTDSNNQPQHF.

The rearrangement uses TRBV19 and TRBJ2-5; 9 bases align to TRBD1. The assigned J gene may be wrong: the sequence end matches TRBJ2-7 better. Germline CDR1 is LNHDA and CDR2 is SQIVND (reference sequence). The length of the CDR3 is 19 residues. CDR3 sequence (DNA): TGTGCCAGTAGTATTTCCCTCCTCGACGGGACAGGGAGCTCCTACGAGCAGTACTTC. The encoded protein is CASSISLLDGTGSSYEQYF.

The V call is TRBV18, the J call TRBJ1-1, with TRBD1 matching over 12 bases. V was clipped by 8 bases and J by 6 bases; unmatched bases: 4. CDR1 KGHSH and CDR2 LQKENI come from the germline V gene. This CDR3 comprises 13 residues. CDR3 protein: CASEGQGAAEAFF. The CDR3 DNA reads TGTGCCAGCGAGGGACAGGGGGCCGCTGAAGCTTTCTTT.

The chain has TRBV18 and TRBJ2-7, with 8 bases lining up with TRBD1. The V and J ends lost 3 bases and 3 bases, in that order; junction bases with no gene match: 4. Germline V gene sequence: CDR1 KGHSH, CDR2 LQKENI. This CDR3 contains 14 residues. DNA of the CDR3: TGTGCCAGCTCACCCCGACAGGGGAACTACGAGCAGTACTTC. It encodes CASSPRQGNYEQYF.

V gene TRBV2 combines with J gene TRBJ2-5, with no clear D. There are 16 residues in the CDR3. V dropped 5 bases and J dropped 3 bases, with 19 bases sitting between them. Germline CDR1 and CDR2: SNHLY and FYNNEI. CDR3 protein: CASSRGSQTRKETQYF. CDR3 nucleotide sequence: TGTGCCAGCAGTAGAGGATCCCAAACCCGAAAAGAGACCCAGTACTTC.

The gene calls are TRBV19 and TRBJ2-5; TRBD2 matches at 12 bases. The CDR3 has 16 residues. Germline V gives CDR1 LNHDA, CDR2 SQIVND (reference sequence). Trimming at V came to 5 bases and at J to 4 bases, leaving 8 bases not matched to a gene. CDR3 nucleotide sequence: TGTGCCAGTAGTCGACTAGCGGGAGATACGGGAGAGACCCAGTACTTC. Its protein is CASSRLAGDTGETQYF.

This rearrangement joins TRBV9 to TRBJ2-3; 12 bases agree with TRBD2. This CDR3 is built from 16 residues. Germline V gene data show CDR1 as SGDLS and CDR2 as YYNGEE. V lost 3 bases, J lost 6 bases, and 8 bases stayed unmatched. The DNA for the CDR3 is TGTGCCAGCAGCGCGGAAGCTAGCGGGAGGGGGGATACGCAGTATTTT. Protein: CASSAEASGRGDTQYF.

The chain has TRBV9 and TRBJ2-1; D possibly corresponds to TRBD1 (6 bases). Germline loops: CDR1 SGDLS, CDR2 YYNGEE. Trimming removed 1 base from V and 7 bases from J, with 15 bases in between. The CDR3 length is 15 residues. Written as DNA, the CDR3 is TGTGCCAGCAGCGTAAACGGACAGCCCTGGAATGAGCAGTTCTTC. It translates to CASSVNGQPWNEQFF.

The chain recombines TRBV5-4 with TRBJ1-3, with TRBD1 as a possible D gene (5 bases). The V gene's germline CDR1 is SGHNT and CDR2 YYREEE (reference sequence). V lost 5 bases and J 0 bases, leaving 21 bases between the germline ends. The CDR3 length is 18 residues. Written as DNA, the CDR3 is TGTGCCAGCAGTCCCGGGGGATCTTTGGGGGTCTCTGGAAACACCATATATTTT. Residues: CASSPGGSLGVSGNTIYF.

This clone has a handful of counts. V and J are TRBV29-1 and TRBJ1-2; TRBD1 is a possible D gene (5 bases). Germline V lookup: CDR1 SQVTM, CDR2 ANQGSEA. The CDR3 totals 19 residues. The ends were cut back, 7 bases at V and 0 bases at J, with 30 bases in the middle. In DNA form, the CDR3 reads TGCAGCGCTCGACCTGAAACCCCGGGACGGGAGTACTCTAACTATGGCTACACCTTC. This encodes CSARPETPGREYSNYGYTF.

This CDR3 reads CASSLGLVPYEQYF. The CDR3 DNA sequence: TGTGCCAGCAGCCTGGGACTAGTACCCTACGAGCAGTACTTC. The chain is built from TRBV7-9 and TRBJ2-7; 8 bases agree with TRBD2. The CDR3 spans 14 residues. Trimming removed 5 bases from V and 2 bases from J; junction bases left unmatched: 5. Germline CDR1 reads SEHNR; CDR2 reads FQNEAQ (reference sequence).

The CDR3 protein is CASSLDPAAYEQYF. CDR3 nucleotide sequence: TGTGCCAGCAGCCTCGACCCCGCGGCGTACGAGCAGTACTTC. V gene TRBV5-4 combines with J gene TRBJ2-5; D is undetermined. The end of the DNA fits TRBJ2-7 better, so the J call may be wrong. CDR1 is SGHNT, CDR2 YYREEE, per germline (reference sequence). The CDR3 loop spans 14 amino acids.

The chain combines TRBV6-5 with TRBJ2-5, with D perhaps matching TRBD1 (6 bases). CDR3 size: 14 residues. CDR1 and CDR2 (germline): MNHEY, SVGAGI. V was cut by 6 bases and J by 5 bases, with 16 bases left in between. The CDR3 loop reads CASRRDTSGETQYF. The CDR3 nucleotides are TGTGCCAGCAGAAGGGACACCTCCGGGGAGACCCAGTACTTC.

This sequence joins TRBV2 and TRBJ2-5, with TRBD2 matching over 7 bases. V gave up 4 bases and J gave up 5 bases; unmatched junction bases: 10. The germline gives CDR1 SNHLY, CDR2 FYNNEI. There are 15 residues in the CDR3. Written as DNA, the CDR3 is TGTGCCAGCAGTGCGATGGGCGGGGGATGGGAGACCCAGTACTTC. This sequence encodes CASSAMGGGWETQYF.

The chain employs TRBV30 and TRBJ1-1, with TRBD1 identical over 8 bases. V was pared by 2 bases and J by 2 bases, with 7 bases of the junction left unmatched. Germline assignment: CDR1 GTSNPN and CDR2 SVGIG (reference sequence). The CDR3 spans 15 residues. The CDR3 loop reads CAWSSGQGSNTEAFF. The DNA of the CDR3 is TGTGCCTGGAGTTCCGGACAGGGTAGCAACACTGAAGCTTTCTTT.

V is TRBV6-6 and J is TRBJ2-7, with 7 positions matching TRBD1. This CDR3 contains 14 residues. Germline CDR1 and CDR2: MNHNY and SVGAGI (reference sequence). With V trimmed by 7 bases and J by 1 base, 7 bases remained unmatched. CDR3 region: CASTETGPSYEQYF. In DNA, the CDR3 is TGTGCCAGCACCGAGACAGGGCCATCCTACGAGCAGTACTTC.

CDR3 loop: CASSLVSSGNTIYF. The DNA for the CDR3 is TGTGCCAGTAGTCTCGTCAGCTCTGGAAACACCATATATTTT. The V and J genes are TRBV19 and TRBJ1-3; D uncertain. In germline, CDR1 is LNHDA, CDR2 SQIVND (reference sequence). V lost 5 bases, J lost 0 bases, and 8 bases lay in between. The CDR3 runs to 14 residues.

The V and J genes are TRBV21-1 and TRBJ1-5; TRBD1 is the table's D call and was not checked against the DNA. TRBV21-1 is listed as a pseudogene. The CDR3 has 15 residues. The CDR3: CASSNRGHSNQPQHF. Written as DNA, the CDR3 is TGTGCCAGCAGCAACAGGGGACACAGCAATCAGCCCCAGCATTTT.

Concerning this clone: One end of the junction varies from germline; a read error may be responsible. The chain combines TRBV27 with TRBJ1-2; 8 bases are shared with TRBD1. This CDR3 has 12 residues. CDR1 is MNHEY, CDR2 SMNVEV, per germline (reference sequence). CDR3 nucleotides: TGTGCCAGCAGTTTGACAGGGGATGGCTACCCCTTC. Translating gives CASSLTGDGYPF.

The rearrangement uses TRBV2 and TRBJ2-6, with D possibly TRBD2 on 5 matching bases. Trimming pared 6 bases from V and 0 bases from J, leaving 24 bases between. Germline V gene sequence: CDR1 SNHLY, CDR2 FYNNEI. The CDR3 is 20 amino acids. The CDR3 here is CASREPHGAGLNSGANVLTF. DNA for the CDR3: TGTGCCAGCAGGGAGCCGCACGGAGCAGGACTTAACTCTGGGGCCAACGTCCTGACTTTC.

The V gene is TRBV28, the J gene TRBJ2-7; maybe TRBD1 (6 bases). The CDR3 consists of 14 residues. Per germline, CDR1 MDHEN and CDR2 SYDVKM. The germline V and J ends were trimmed by 3 bases and 9 bases, with 18 bases remaining between them. This CDR3 is CASSLATGIRGQYF. The CDR3 region has the DNA TGTGCCAGCAGTTTGGCTACCGGGATCAGGGGGCAGTACTTC. Based on the CDR3 plus reference TRBV28 and TRBJ2-7, the full variable domain is DVKVTQSSRYLVKRTGEKVFLECVQDMDHENMFWYRQDPGLGLRLIYFSYDVKMKEKGDIPEGYSVSREKKERFSLILESASTNQTSMYLCASSLATGIRGQYFGPGTRLTVT.

The rearrangement uses TRBV21-1 and TRBJ2-5; the table's TRBD1 call for D was not verified on the DNA. TRBV21-1 is a recognized pseudogene. CDR3 length: 18 residues. CDR3 protein: CASSPRPSQGGDLGTQYF. CDR3 nucleotide sequence: TGTGCCAGCAGCCCTCGGCCATCCCAGGGCGGTGATCTAGGGACCCAGTACTTC.